One T cell receptor beta chain is described in this entry. Its antigen remains unknown. This CDR3 is built from 16 residues. Trimming took 1 base from V and 4 from J, leaving 14 bases between them. Germline CDR1 reads MNHEY; CDR2 reads SMNVEV (reference sequence). This sample stems from a study of OX40 agonist ivuxolimab in advanced cancers. Study-wide background: The dose of intravenous ivuxolimab that patients received every 2 weeks ranged from 0.01 to 10 mg/kg. Study observations and caveats: Among some nonresponders, normalized T-cell clonal expansion was also low.

Sequencing used immunoSEQ multiplex PCR; TCRdb keeps in-frame clones, though not all of them. The data contain about 64,000 clones, roughly 87% of them singletons. The sample in question was CD4+ or CD8+ T cells sorted from blood, obtained in a trial of the OX40 agonist ivuxolimab. The TCR comes from an adult with an advanced solid tumor such as melanoma, head and neck, liver or kidney cancer. The chain carries TRBV27 and TRBJ1-5; perhaps TRBD1 as D (5 bases). The CDR3 coding sequence is TGTGCCAGCAGTTTATGGGGGTCTAACGAAAATCAGCCCCAGCATTTT. It is translated as CASSLWGSNENQPQHF.